The 20 T cell receptor beta chains below come from one sample, sequenced in a study of shared clonotypes between healthy human individuals. Clones were sequenced by immunoSEQ multiplex PCR, and TCRdb holds only the in-frame ones, with some missing. The sample shows just over 2,000,000 clones, roughly 94% of them seen only once. Material for sequencing was naive CD4+ T cells sorted from blood. Described subset: CD45RA+ positively selected. These receptors all stem from a man younger than 30 in good health.

The chain joins TRBV5-4 to TRBJ2-7; D unresolved. Germline CDR1 SGHNT, CDR2 YYREEE (reference sequence). This CDR3 is built from 14 residues. V lost 4 bases and J lost 2, with 13 bases in between. Written as DNA, the CDR3 is TGTGCCAGCAGCGGCCTGGGCGCGGCCTACGAGCAGTACTTC. Translating it yields CASSGLGAAYEQYF. Full variable domain (rest looked up from reference TRBV5-4 and TRBJ2-7): ETGVTQSPTHLIKTRGQQVTLRCSSQSGHNTVSWYQQALGQGPQFIFQYYREEENGRGNFPPRFSGLQFPNYSSELNVNALELDDSALYLCASSGLGAAYEQYFGPGTRLTVT.

V is TRBV7-3 and J is TRBJ2-1; D gene unclear. CDR1 is SGHTA and CDR2 is FQGTGA in the germline V gene. The V and J ends lost 2 bases and 6 bases respectively, with 17 bases between them. The CDR3 has 16 residues. As DNA, the CDR3 is TGTGCCAGCAGCTTAGTTGCCGTCGACCGGTTCAATGAGCAGTTCTTC. Translated, it gives CASSLVAVDRFNEQFF. The complete variable domain, with remaining parts taken from reference TRBV7-3 and TRBJ2-1, reads GAGVSQTPSNKVTEKGKYVELRCDPISGHTALYWYRQSLGQGPEFLIYFQGTGAADDSGLPNDRFFAVRPEGSVSTLKIQRTERGDSAVYLCASSLVAVDRFNEQFFGPGTRLTVL.

V and J are TRBV29-1 and TRBJ1-5; possible D gene TRBD1, 5 bases. Germline V lookup: CDR1 SQVTM, CDR2 ANQGSEA. Deletions cut 5 bases from V and 0 bases from J, with 11 bases between. The CDR3 is 14 amino acids. The DNA of the CDR3 is TGCAGCGTTTCACCAGGGTATAGCAATCAGCCCCAGCATTTT. Its protein is CSVSPGYSNQPQHF. The full variable domain, in which reference TRBV29-1 and TRBJ1-5 provide the parts outside the CDR3, is SAVISQKPSRDICQRGTSLTIQCQVDSQVTMMFWYRQQPGQSLTLIATANQGSEATYESGFVIDKFPISRPNLTFSTLTVSNMSPEDSSIYLCSVSPGYSNQPQHFGDGTRLSIL.

V gene TRBV9 combines with J gene TRBJ2-5; 8 bases map to TRBD2. V lost 7 bases and J lost 0; bases outside the gene matches: 5. Germline loops: CDR1 SGDLS, CDR2 YYNGEE. The CDR3 totals 14 residues. The CDR3 loop reads CASSSGGYQETQYF. CDR3 nucleotides: TGTGCCAGCTCATCGGGGGGGTACCAAGAGACCCAGTACTTC.

The chain joins TRBV30 to TRBJ2-5; TRBD2 matches 12 bases. The last part of the DNA fits TRBJ2-7 better; the J call may be wrong. This CDR3 is 13 amino acids long. CDR1 is GTSNPN, CDR2 SVGIG, per germline (reference sequence). CDR3 protein: CAWGLAGLYEQYF. Written as DNA, the CDR3 is TGTGCCTGGGGACTAGCGGGGCTCTACGAGCAGTACTTC.

Comments on this clone: The identical CDR3 is also encoded by other nucleotide sequences in the sample. The chain employs TRBV19 and TRBJ1-1; D is ambiguous. This CDR3 is built from 14 residues. Germline CDR1 reads LNHDA; CDR2 reads SQIVND (reference sequence). Trimming left V 3 bases short and J 4 bases short, with 12 bases between. CDR3 loop: CASSIPGLGTEAFF. CDR3 DNA sequence: TGTGCCAGTAGTATTCCGGGGTTAGGCACTGAAGCTTTCTTT.

This clone was found once. This chain joins TRBV28 and TRBJ2-7; maybe TRBD1 (6 bases). Trimming took off 5 bases at V and 5 bases at J, with 25 bases between the two ends. Per germline, CDR1 MDHEN and CDR2 SYDVKM. There are 17 residues in the CDR3. The CDR3 loop reads CASSGTHRVVYSDEQYF. DNA of the CDR3: TGTGCCAGCAGTGGGACCCACAGGGTCGTGTACTCGGACGAGCAGTACTTC.

V and J are TRBV11-3 and TRBJ2-2; either TRBD1 or TRBD2 may supply D (6 bases each). V dropped 4 bases and J dropped 3 bases, with 15 bases sitting between them. Looked up from germline, CDR1 is SGHNT and CDR2 is YENEEA. The CDR3 is 16 amino acids. In DNA form, the CDR3 reads TGTGCCAGCAGCTCCCCTCGGGGGCAGGACACCGGGGAGCTGTTTTTT. It codes for CASSSPRGQDTGELFF.

The V call is TRBV21-1, the J call TRBJ2-7; the listed D gene, TRBD1, was not tested against the DNA. TRBV21-1 is labeled a pseudogene. This CDR3 is 14 amino acids long. For the CDR3, the DNA is TGTGCCAGCAGCAAATCCCCCGACAACTACGAGCAGTACTTC. This translates into CASSKSPDNYEQYF.

This chain connects TRBV28 to TRBJ1-1; D is unclear. Germline lookup yields CDR1 MDHEN and CDR2 SYDVKM. Trimming stripped 5 bases from V and 1 base from J, with 14 bases between. The CDR3 runs to 15 residues. The CDR3 DNA follows: TGTGCCAGCAGTCCCTGGGGAGGCCGGAACACTGAAGCTTTCTTT. Encoded protein: CASSPWGGRNTEAFF.

This rearrangement joins TRBV5-6 to TRBJ2-1; 12 bases map to TRBD2. V lost 2 bases, J lost 2 bases, and 8 bases stayed unmatched. Germline CDR1 SGHDT, CDR2 YYEEEE. This CDR3 is built from 18 residues. The DNA for the CDR3 is TGTGCCAGCAGCTTATATGCTAGCGGGAGGGGGACCTACAATGAGCAGTTCTTC. Translation gives CASSLYASGRGTYNEQFF.

V usage is TRBV7-9 and J usage is TRBJ1-1; unclear D gene. The CDR3 sequence is 14 residues long. Trimming stripped 7 bases from V and 3 bases from J, with 15 bases between. Germline lookup yields CDR1 SEHNR and CDR2 FQNEAQ (reference sequence). The CDR3, as DNA: TGTGCCAGCACTTCGGGCCGCGGATACACTGAAGCTTTCTTT. It is translated as CASTSGRGYTEAFF.

The rearrangement joins TRBV6-6 to TRBJ2-3; D is possibly TRBD2 (6 bases). Germline lookup yields CDR1 MNHNY and CDR2 SVGAGI (reference sequence). The CDR3 has 15 residues. V was trimmed by 6 bases and J by 2 bases, leaving 15 bases between them. Here the CDR3 DNA reads TGTGCCAGCAGAGACACGGGGGTTACCACAGATACGCAGTATTTT. Translating gives CASRDTGVTTDTQYF.

This CDR3 reads CASSLAQGGYTF. The CDR3 DNA follows: TGTGCCAGCAGCTTAGCGCAGGGTGGCTACACCTTC. The gene calls are TRBV7-2 and TRBJ1-2; tentative D call: TRBD1 (5 bases). The V gene's germline CDR1 is SGHTA and CDR2 FQGNSA. The germline V and J ends were trimmed by 0 bases and 7 bases, with 6 bases remaining between them. The CDR3 is 12 residues long.

As to this clone: Other nucleotide sequences from this sample produce the same CDR3. The chain recombines TRBV2 with TRBJ2-7; D not certain. The CDR3 runs 11 residues. Trimming left V 5 bases short and J 4 bases short, with 6 bases between. Germline V gene data show CDR1 as SNHLY and CDR2 as FYNNEI. The CDR3 bases are TGTGCCAGCAGTTCCTCATACGAGCAGTACTTC. It specifies CASSSSYEQYF.

The V and J genes are TRBV6-6 and TRBJ2-6; D possibly corresponds to TRBD2 (5 bases). Trimming removed 1 base at V and 4 bases at J, with 8 bases between. The CDR3 extends over 15 amino acids. Germline V gene data show CDR1 as MNHNY and CDR2 as SVGAGI (reference sequence). CDR3 sequence reads: CASSYLTIGANVLTF. The CDR3 DNA sequence: TGTGCCAGCAGTTACTTGACTATCGGGGCCAACGTCCTGACTTTC.

The V and J genes are TRBV7-2 and TRBJ1-5, with 11 bases that match TRBD1. The CDR3 length is 15 residues. J gave up 6 bases and V 3 bases, and 4 bases lay outside the gene matches. Germline V CDR1 and CDR2: SGHTA, FQGNSA. The DNA for the CDR3 is TGTGCCAGCAGCTTGGACAGGGGGCTTTTTCAGCCCCAGCATTTT. It codes for CASSLDRGLFQPQHF.

This clone has just one count. The V gene is TRBV19, the J gene TRBJ1-2; 8 positions match TRBD1. Per the germline V gene, CDR1 is LNHDA and CDR2 is SQIVND (reference sequence). This CDR3 has 15 residues. Trimming cost V 0 bases and J 8 bases; bases outside gene matches: 8. For the CDR3, the DNA is TGTGCCAGTAGTATAGATGAGCCAGGGGGCGACGGCTACACCTTC. It specifies CASSIDEPGGDGYTF. The variable domain in full, with the rest retrieved from reference TRBV19 and TRBJ1-2, is DGGITQSPKYLFRKEGQNVTLSCEQNLNHDAMYWYRQDPGQGLRLIYYSQIVNDFQKGDIAEGYSVSREKKESFPLTVTSAQKNPTAFYLCASSIDEPGGDGYTFGSGTRLTVV.

The rearrangement joins TRBV7-9 to TRBJ1-2; TRBD1 matches 11 bases. V trimming: 5 bases; J trimming: 5 bases; junction bases outside the gene matches: 10. Germline loops: CDR1 SEHNR, CDR2 FQNEAQ (reference sequence). The CDR3 contains 16 residues. The chain's CDR3 is CASSPTGTGGLYGYTF. CDR3 bases: TGTGCCAGCAGCCCCACCGGGACAGGGGGTCTTTATGGCTACACCTTC.

The chain uses TRBV12-5 and TRBJ2-3; possibly TRBD2 for D (6 bases). Per germline, CDR1 LGHNT and CDR2 FRNRAP. This CDR3 is 16 amino acids long. The V gene lost 7 bases and the J gene lost 0 bases, with 17 bases spanning the gap. The CDR3 region is CASAPGLSTSTDTQYF. CDR3 DNA: TGTGCTAGTGCCCCGGGACTTTCTACTAGCACAGATACGCAGTATTTT.